This entry lists 2 T cell receptor beta chains sequenced from one sample in a study of T-cell memory formation after mild COVID-19 (dated by TCRdb to the early 2020s). Libraries were prepared through 5' RACE. The sample was run on an Illumina NovaSeq 6000. TCRdb reworked the public reads: Q25 trimming with fastp, MiXCR clone assembly, productive beta chains retained. All rows with the same CDR3 protein become a single entry with the most common DNA and genes. This sample lists about 500,000 distinct CDR3 sequences; approximately 20% were detected once. The top ten clonotypes cover around 12% of the sample. What was sequenced was PBMCs or a T cell subset sorted from them (not recorded which). The receptors come from an adult woman who had mild COVID-19 (a few samples of this study predate the infection). The sample titles of this study are shuffled in the database, so cell type and time point are left out; the donor was told from shared clones.

V and J are TRBV7-9 and TRBJ1-2; the D gene is possibly TRBD1 (5 bases). CDR3 length: 13 residues. From germline, CDR1 is SEHNR and CDR2 FQNEAQ (reference sequence). V was pared by 5 bases and J by 4 bases, with 11 bases between. The CDR3: CASSIQGGYGYTF. DNA for the CDR3: TGTGCCAGCAGCATCCAGGGAGGCTATGGCTACACCTTC. Full variable domain (missing parts from reference TRBV7-9 and TRBJ1-2): DTGVSQNPRHKITKRGQNVTFRCDPISEHNRLYWYRQTLGQGPEFLTYFQNEAQLEKSRLLSDRFSAERPKGSFSTLEIQRTEQGDSAMYLCASSIQGGYGYTFGSGTRLTVV.

This clonotype was seen repeatedly, ten times or more. This rearrangement joins TRBV5-1 to TRBJ2-1; 10 nucleotides agree with TRBD2. Germline trimming cut 4 bases from V and 3 bases from J; bases unmatched to any gene: 7. Germline CDR1 is SGHRS and CDR2 is YFSETQ. The CDR3 totals 16 residues. The CDR3 DNA sequence: TGCGCCAGCAGCGGAAGGACTAGCGGAGGCTACAATGAGCAGTTCTTC. It yields the protein CASSGRTSGGYNEQFF.